Listed below are T cell receptor beta chains from one sample, sequenced in a study. Each CDR3 protein gets one entry after TCRdb re-called the 5' RACE reads with MiXCR. The sample contains tens of thousands of distinct CDR3 sequences, about 24% of which appear only once. Sequencing was done on a sample of tumor-infiltrating naive CD4+ T cells sorted from the breast tumor. The receptors here all came from a female donor with breast cancer. CDR3s include the opening cysteine and the closing phenylalanine or tryptophan. A D gene is named only where the DNA matches it firmly. Clone size is shown for a subset of rows, as once, few, many or a class of expanded clone.

v_gene: TRBV5-1; d_gene: .; abundance: .; j_gene: TRBJ1-5; CDR3nt: TGCGCCAGCAGTAGGGACGGTCGCAATCAGCCCCAGCATTTT; CDR3aa: CASSRDGRNQPQHF
v_gene: TRBV7-2; d_gene: .; abundance: .; j_gene: TRBJ2-7; CDR3nt: TGTGCCAGCAGCTTGGGCCGACAGTCCTACGAGCAGTACTTC; CDR3aa: CASSLGRQSYEQYF
v_gene: TRBV7-9; d_gene: .; abundance: .; j_gene: TRBJ2-2; CDR3nt: TGTGCCAGCAGGGCGGCCGGCACCGGGGAGCTGTTTTTT; CDR3aa: CASRAAGTGELFF
v_gene: TRBV7-3; d_gene: TRBD1; abundance: few; j_gene: TRBJ2-3; CDR3nt: TGTGCCAGCAGCTTAACAGGGGGCGGCACAGATACGCAGTATTTT; CDR3aa: CASSLTGGGTDTQYF
v_gene: TRBV12-3/TRBV12-4; d_gene: .; abundance: .; j_gene: TRBJ2-5; CDR3nt: TGTGCCAGCAGTTCCGGAGAGACCCAGTACTTC; CDR3aa: CASSSGETQYF
v_gene: TRBV20-1; d_gene: .; abundance: few; j_gene: TRBJ1-1; CDR3nt: TGCAGTGCAAAGGAGGGGGTCACTGAAGCTTTCTTT; CDR3aa: CSAKEGVTEAFF
v_gene: TRBV20-1; d_gene: .; abundance: .; j_gene: TRBJ1-1; CDR3nt: TGCAGTGCTCCGTTTATGAACACTGAAGCTTTCTTT; CDR3aa: CSAPFMNTEAFF
v_gene: TRBV7-7; d_gene: .; abundance: .; j_gene: TRBJ1-2; CDR3nt: TGTGCCAGCAGCTTAAACAGGGTGGCCTATGGCTACACCTTC; CDR3aa: CASSLNRVAYGYTF
v_gene: TRBV5-1; d_gene: .; abundance: few; j_gene: TRBJ1-5; CDR3nt: TGCGCCAGCAGCTTGGATGGCAACATAGGAGATCAGCCCCAGCATTTT; CDR3aa: CASSLDGNIGDQPQHF
v_gene: TRBV9; d_gene: TRBD2; abundance: many; j_gene: TRBJ2-7; CDR3nt: TGTGCCAGCAGCGTAGGTGGGACTAGCGGAACCTACGAGCAGTACTTC; CDR3aa: CASSVGGTSGTYEQYF
v_gene: TRBV28; d_gene: TRBD1; abundance: many; j_gene: TRBJ1-1; CDR3nt: TGTGCCAGCACCGTGACAGGGGGTCATGGCACTGAAGCTTTCTTT; CDR3aa: CASTVTGGHGTEAFF
v_gene: TRBV28; d_gene: TRBD1; abundance: few; j_gene: TRBJ2-3; CDR3nt: TGTGCCAGCAGTTCCGTACCGGGACAGGGTCAAGTGTGGACGCAGTATTTT; CDR3aa: CASSSVPGQGQVWTQYF
v_gene: TRBV7-9; d_gene: .; abundance: .; j_gene: TRBJ1-5; CDR3nt: TGTGCCAGCAGCTTAGGGCAGGGTCTGAGCAATCAGCCCCAGCATTTT; CDR3aa: CASSLGQGLSNQPQHF
v_gene: TRBV20-1; d_gene: TRBD1; abundance: .; j_gene: TRBJ2-3; CDR3nt: TGCAGTGCTAGCGTCCGGGACAGGGGCGCGTTAAGGTTCACAGATACGCAGTATTTT; CDR3aa: CSASVRDRGALRFTDTQYF